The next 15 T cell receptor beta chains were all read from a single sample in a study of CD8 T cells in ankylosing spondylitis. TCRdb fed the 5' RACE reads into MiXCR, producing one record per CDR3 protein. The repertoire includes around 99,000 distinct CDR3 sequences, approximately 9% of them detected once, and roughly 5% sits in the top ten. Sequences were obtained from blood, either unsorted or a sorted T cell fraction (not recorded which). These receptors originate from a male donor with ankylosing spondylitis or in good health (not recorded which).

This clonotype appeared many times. The CDR3 nucleotides are TGTGCCATCAGTCAGCGGGGGGGCCTCGAGACCCAGTACTTC. Amino acids: CAISQRGGLETQYF. This chain joins TRBV10-3 and TRBJ2-5, with TRBD2 identical over 10 bases. Looked up from germline, CDR1 is ENHRY and CDR2 is SYGVKD. The CDR3 has 14 amino acids. V lost 5 bases to trimming and J lost 5 bases; unmatched junction nucleotides: 5.

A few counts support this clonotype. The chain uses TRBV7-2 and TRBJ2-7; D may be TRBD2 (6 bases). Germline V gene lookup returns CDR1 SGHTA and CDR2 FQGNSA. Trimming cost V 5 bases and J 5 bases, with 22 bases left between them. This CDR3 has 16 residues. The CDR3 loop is CASSDTRWGGENEQYF. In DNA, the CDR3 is TGTGCCAGCAGCGACACTCGGTGGGGCGGGGAGAACGAGCAGTACTTC.

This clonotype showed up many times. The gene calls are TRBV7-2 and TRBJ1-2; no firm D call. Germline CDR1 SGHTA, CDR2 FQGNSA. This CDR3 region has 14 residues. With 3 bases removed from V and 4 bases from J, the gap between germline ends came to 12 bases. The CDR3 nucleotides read TGTGCCAGCAGCTTTTCTGAGCCTTTCTATGGCTACACCTTC. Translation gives CASSFSEPFYGYTF. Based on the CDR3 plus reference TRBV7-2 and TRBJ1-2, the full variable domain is GAGVSQSPSNKVTEKGKDVELRCDPISGHTALYWYRQSLGQGLEFLIYFQGNSAPDKSGLPSDRFSAERTGGSVSTLTIQRTQQEDSAVYLCASSFSEPFYGYTFGSGTRLTVV.

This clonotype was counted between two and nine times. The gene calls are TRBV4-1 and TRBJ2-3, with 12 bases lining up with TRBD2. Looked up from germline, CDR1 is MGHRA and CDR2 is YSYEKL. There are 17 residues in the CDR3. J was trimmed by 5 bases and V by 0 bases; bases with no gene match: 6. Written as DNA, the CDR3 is TGCGCCAGCAGCCAAGAAACTAGCGGGGGGCGCGAAGATACGCAGTATTTT. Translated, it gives CASSQETSGGREDTQYF.

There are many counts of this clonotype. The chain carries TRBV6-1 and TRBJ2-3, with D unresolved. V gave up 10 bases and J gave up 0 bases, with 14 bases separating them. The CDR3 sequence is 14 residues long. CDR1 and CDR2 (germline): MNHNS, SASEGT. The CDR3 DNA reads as TGTGCCACCCAAACCCTTTACAGCACAGATACGCAGTATTTT. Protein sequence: CATQTLYSTDTQYF.

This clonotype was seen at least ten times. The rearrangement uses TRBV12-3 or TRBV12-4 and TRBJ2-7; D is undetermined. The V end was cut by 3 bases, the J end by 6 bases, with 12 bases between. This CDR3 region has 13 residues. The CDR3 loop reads CASSLSALGEQYF. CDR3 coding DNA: TGTGCCAGCAGTTTGAGCGCCTTGGGCGAGCAGTACTTC.

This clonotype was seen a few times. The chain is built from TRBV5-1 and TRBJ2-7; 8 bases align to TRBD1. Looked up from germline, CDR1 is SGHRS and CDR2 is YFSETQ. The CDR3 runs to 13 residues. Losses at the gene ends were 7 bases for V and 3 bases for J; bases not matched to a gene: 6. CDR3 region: CASGQGPFYEQYF. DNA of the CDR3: TGCGCCAGCGGACAGGGTCCTTTCTACGAGCAGTACTTC.

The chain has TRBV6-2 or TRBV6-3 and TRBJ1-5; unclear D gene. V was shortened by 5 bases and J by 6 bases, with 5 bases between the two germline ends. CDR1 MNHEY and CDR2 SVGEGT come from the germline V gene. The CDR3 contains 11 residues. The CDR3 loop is CASSPVQPQHF. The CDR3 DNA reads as TGTGCCAGCAGTCCGGTTCAGCCCCAGCATTTT.

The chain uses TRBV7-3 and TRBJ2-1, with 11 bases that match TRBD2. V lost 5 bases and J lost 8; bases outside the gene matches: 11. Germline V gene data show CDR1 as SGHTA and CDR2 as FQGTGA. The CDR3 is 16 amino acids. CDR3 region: CASSQTVAGGAHEQFF. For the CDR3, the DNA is TGTGCCAGCAGCCAGACCGTAGCGGGGGGGGCCCATGAGCAGTTCTTC.

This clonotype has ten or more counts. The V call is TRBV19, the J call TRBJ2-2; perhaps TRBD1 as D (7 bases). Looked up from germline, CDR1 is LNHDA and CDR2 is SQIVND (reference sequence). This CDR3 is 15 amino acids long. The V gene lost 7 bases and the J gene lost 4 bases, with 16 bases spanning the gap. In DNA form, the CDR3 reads TGTGCCAGTATCCCTAACAGGGGAGGCACCGGGGAGCTGTTTTTT. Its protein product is CASIPNRGGTGELFF.

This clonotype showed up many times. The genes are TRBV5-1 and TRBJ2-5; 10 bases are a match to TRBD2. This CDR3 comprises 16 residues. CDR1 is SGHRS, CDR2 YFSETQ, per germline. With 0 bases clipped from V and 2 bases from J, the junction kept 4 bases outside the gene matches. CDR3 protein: CASSLVSGGSQETQYF. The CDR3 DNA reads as TGCGCCAGCAGCTTGGTTAGCGGGGGGTCGCAAGAGACCCAGTACTTC.

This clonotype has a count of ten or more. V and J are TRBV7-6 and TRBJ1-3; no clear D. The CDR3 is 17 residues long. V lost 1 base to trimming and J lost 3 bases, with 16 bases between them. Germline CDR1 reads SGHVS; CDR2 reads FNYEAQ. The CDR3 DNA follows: TGTGCCAGCAGCTTAGTCGCATGGGAGGATAGTGGAAACACCATATATTTT. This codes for CASSLVAWEDSGNTIYF.

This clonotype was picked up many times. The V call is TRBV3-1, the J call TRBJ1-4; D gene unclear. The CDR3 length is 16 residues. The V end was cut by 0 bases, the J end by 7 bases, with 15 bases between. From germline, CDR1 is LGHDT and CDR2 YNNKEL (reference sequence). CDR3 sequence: CASSQDRTGGSEKLFF. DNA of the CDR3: TGTGCCAGCAGCCAAGACAGAACGGGTGGTAGTGAAAAACTGTTTTTT.

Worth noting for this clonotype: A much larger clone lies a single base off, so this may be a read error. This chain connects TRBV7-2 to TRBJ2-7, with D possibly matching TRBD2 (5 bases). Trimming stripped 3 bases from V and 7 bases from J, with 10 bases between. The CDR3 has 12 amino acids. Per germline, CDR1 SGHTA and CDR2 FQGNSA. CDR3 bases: TGTGCCAGCAGCTTTTCGAGGGAGGAGCAGTACTTC. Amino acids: CASSFSREEQYF.

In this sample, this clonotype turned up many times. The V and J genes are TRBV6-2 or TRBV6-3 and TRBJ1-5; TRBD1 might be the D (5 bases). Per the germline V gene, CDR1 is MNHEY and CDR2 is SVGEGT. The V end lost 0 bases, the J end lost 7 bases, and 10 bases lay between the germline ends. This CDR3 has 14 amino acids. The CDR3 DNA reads TGTGCCAGCAGTTACTCGTTCAGGGACCAGCCCCAGCATTTT. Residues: CASSYSFRDQPQHF.